Below, 25 T cell receptor beta chains from the same sample are listed, as sequenced in a study of blood T cell repertoires in COVID-19. This table comes from immunoSEQ multiplex PCR, and its TCRdb copy is limited to in-frame clones, with some not included. The table includes under 200,000 clones, roughly 85% detected once. Source material: peripheral blood. Receptors were obtained from a woman in her forties or fifties with COVID-19, enrolled during active disease.

The J gene is TRBJ2-3, the V gene TRBV5-1; no reliable D call. CDR1 is SGHRS, CDR2 YFSETQ, per germline. V was trimmed by 4 bases and J by 0 bases, leaving 12 bases between them. CDR3 length: 15 residues. The CDR3 DNA follows: TGCGCCAGCAGCCCTGCCCCTATAAGCACAGATACGCAGTATTTT. This encodes CASSPAPISTDTQYF.

The chain carries TRBV30 and TRBJ1-1; D perhaps matches TRBD1 (6 bases). Trimming pared 3 bases from V and 8 bases from J, leaving 13 bases between. The CDR3 runs to 12 residues. Germline CDR1 GTSNPN, CDR2 SVGIG (reference sequence). CDR3 loop: CAWRIVQGEAFF. The CDR3 DNA reads TGTGCCTGGAGGATTGTTCAGGGGGAAGCTTTCTTT.

The chain has TRBV12-3 or TRBV12-4 and TRBJ1-2, with a possible D match to TRBD1 (6 bases). The CDR3 contains 13 residues. Trimming took 3 bases from V and 7 from J, leaving 12 bases between them. The CDR3 DNA reads as TGTGCCAGCAGTTTGGTCAGGGGATTTGGCTACACCTTC. Translating gives CASSLVRGFGYTF.

This chain joins TRBV7-9 and TRBJ1-3; unclear D gene. The CDR3 covers 13 residues. The V end lost 1 base, the J end lost 4 bases, and 5 bases lay between the germline ends. Germline CDR1 is SEHNR and CDR2 is FQNEAQ (reference sequence). The CDR3 nucleotides are TGTGCCAGCAGCTTAGTCTTGGGAAACACCATATATTTT. Translating gives CASSLVLGNTIYF.

The chain recombines TRBV4-1 with TRBJ2-1, with 11 bases that match TRBD2. The junction had 7 bases not matched to a gene; V was cut back by 2 bases and J by 7 bases. Germline CDR1 reads MGHRA; CDR2 reads YSYEKL. CDR3 length: 16 residues. The DNA for the CDR3 is TGCGCCAGCAGCCAACTGGGACTAGCGGCTCGGAATGAGCAGTTCTTC. Its translation is CASSQLGLAARNEQFF.

The chain couples TRBV19 to TRBJ1-4, with D maybe TRBD1 (6 bases). The V and J ends lost 3 bases and 8 bases respectively, with 16 bases between them. Looked up from germline, CDR1 is LNHDA and CDR2 is SQIVND (reference sequence). This CDR3 contains 15 residues. The CDR3 DNA is TGTGCCAGTAGTATTTCCGAGACAGGAAAGGAAAAACTGTTTTTT. Its translation: CASSISETGKEKLFF.

The chain joins TRBV7-3 to TRBJ2-1; 7 positions match TRBD2. CDR1 and CDR2 (germline): SGHTA, FQGTGA. This CDR3 is built from 13 residues. After removal of 2 bases from V and 9 bases from J, the junction contained 4 bases not matched to a gene. The chain's CDR3 is CASSLFGEGEQFF. CDR3 in DNA: TGTGCCAGCAGCTTATTCGGGGAGGGTGAGCAGTTCTTC.

V and J are TRBV6-6 and TRBJ2-7, with unresolved D. The CDR3 totals 15 residues. The germline gives CDR1 MNHNY, CDR2 SVGAGI (reference sequence). V dropped 8 bases and J dropped 0 bases, with 17 bases sitting between them. The CDR3 sequence: CASLLSLLHSYEQYF. Written as DNA, the CDR3 is TGTGCCAGCCTCCTTTCACTTCTTCACTCCTACGAGCAGTACTTC.

In this sample, this clone turned up once. This chain connects TRBV20-1 to TRBJ1-5, with 10 bases aligning to TRBD1. This CDR3 spans 16 amino acids. J gave up 6 bases and V 3 bases, and 11 bases lay outside the gene matches. CDR1 and CDR2 (germline): DFQATT, SNEGSKA (reference sequence). For the CDR3, the DNA is TGCAGTGCTAGTACCCCCGGGACAGGGGCAGCTCAGCCCCAGCATTTT. Amino acid sequence: CSASTPGTGAAQPQHF.

This chain connects TRBV3-1 (or the pseudogene TRBV3-2) to TRBJ1-2; 7 bases match TRBD1. The CDR3 consists of 15 residues. With V trimmed by 4 bases and J by 4 bases, 9 bases remained unmatched. CDR1 is LGHDT, CDR2 YNNKEL, per germline (reference sequence). CDR3 sequence (DNA): TGTGCCAGCAGCCCGGGACAGATGGGGGGCTATGGCTACACCTTC. Residues: CASSPGQMGGYGYTF.

The rearrangement links TRBV6-5 to TRBJ1-2, with D perhaps TRBD1 (5 bases). The CDR3 totals 14 residues. V lost 5 bases to trimming and J lost 6 bases, with 16 bases between them. The germline gives CDR1 MNHEY, CDR2 SVGAGI. This CDR3 is CASSQRGLLNGYTF. CDR3 coding DNA: TGTGCCAGCAGTCAAAGGGGACTCCTGAATGGCTACACCTTC.

This rearrangement joins TRBV4-3 to TRBJ1-6, with D tentatively TRBD1 (5 bases). The CDR3 consists of 16 residues. CDR1 LGHNA and CDR2 YSLEER come from the germline V gene. V gave up 2 bases and J gave up 4 bases, with 12 bases separating them. The CDR3 is CASSQNQGFYNSPLHF. The CDR3 region has the DNA TGCGCCAGCAGCCAAAATCAGGGTTTTTATAATTCACCCCTCCACTTT.

This chain joins TRBV30 and TRBJ2-1, with 10 bases that match TRBD2. The V gene's germline CDR1 is GTSNPN and CDR2 SVGIG (reference sequence). This CDR3 contains 13 residues. Trimming cost V 5 bases and J 12 bases; bases outside gene matches: 10. The CDR3 DNA is TGTGCCTGGTCGACTAGCGGGTCCAGAGGGCAGTTCTTC. Protein: CAWSTSGSRGQFF.

This clone was counted between two and nine times. The CDR3 region has the DNA TGTGCCAGTAGTATACCAAACGACAGGATCAATCAGCCCCAGCATTTT. The encoded protein is CASSIPNDRINQPQHF. The rearrangement joins TRBV19 to TRBJ1-5; TRBD1 might be the D (6 bases). Deletions cut 2 bases from V and 3 bases from J, with 14 bases between. Germline V gene sequence: CDR1 LNHDA, CDR2 SQIVND (reference sequence). The CDR3 spans 16 residues.

The rearrangement uses TRBV4-2 and TRBJ2-3, with 7 bases matching TRBD2. CDR3 length: 16 amino acids. The germline gives CDR1 LGHNA, CDR2 YNFKEQ. Losses at the gene ends were 3 bases for V and 2 bases for J; bases not matched to a gene: 8. CDR3 sequence reads: CASSHTTSRNTDTQYF. The CDR3 DNA follows: TGTGCCAGCAGCCACACGACTAGCCGGAACACAGATACGCAGTATTTT.

J is TRBJ1-2 and V is TRBV6-2 or TRBV6-3; D call uncertain. This CDR3 region has 16 residues. Germline V lookup: CDR1 MNHEY, CDR2 SVGEGT. V was pared by 0 bases and J by 3 bases, with 14 bases between. The DNA of the CDR3 is TGTGCCAGCAGTTACTCGAGTGGGCGCTACGACTATGGCTACACCTTC. Translated, it gives CASSYSSGRYDYGYTF.

The chain combines TRBV19 with TRBJ2-1; TRBD1 agrees at 9 bases. CDR3 size: 14 residues. Losses at the gene ends were 3 bases for V and 5 bases for J; bases not matched to a gene: 2. In germline, CDR1 is LNHDA, CDR2 SQIVND (reference sequence). The CDR3, as DNA: TGTGCCAGTAGTATCGGGGACAGGGACAATGAGCAGTTCTTC. This codes for CASSIGDRDNEQFF.

The J gene is TRBJ1-2, the V gene TRBV3-1 (or the pseudogene TRBV3-2); 8 bases line up with TRBD1. Germline loops: CDR1 LGHDT, CDR2 YNNKEL (reference sequence). Trimming cost V 4 bases and J 5 bases; bases outside gene matches: 9. The CDR3 contains 15 residues. DNA of the CDR3: TGTGCCAGCAGCCTGGGACAGGATACCATGTATGGCTACACCTTC. This translates into CASSLGQDTMYGYTF.

The rearrangement links TRBV28 to TRBJ1-4, with D unclear. The CDR3 spans 12 residues. Germline CDR1 MDHEN, CDR2 SYDVKM. V lost 3 bases and J 8 bases, leaving 7 bases between the germline ends. The CDR3 region is CASSFRREKLFF. The CDR3 region has the DNA TGTGCCAGCAGTTTTCGCAGGGAAAAACTGTTTTTT.

This clone occurred a few times. This rearrangement joins TRBV3-1 (or the pseudogene TRBV3-2) to TRBJ2-7; D unclear. The CDR3 has 13 amino acids. Germline loops: CDR1 LGHDT, CDR2 YNNKEL (reference sequence). Trimming removed 3 bases from V and 1 base from J, with 7 bases in between. The CDR3 DNA reads as TGTGCCAGCAGCCAGAGTTCGTCCTACGAGCAGTACTTC. Protein sequence: CASSQSSSYEQYF.

The chain couples TRBV20-1 to TRBJ2-1; 8 positions agree with TRBD1. CDR3 length: 11 amino acids. V dropped 7 bases and J dropped 9; count of bases not matched to a gene: 5. Germline loops: CDR1 DFQATT, CDR2 SNEGSKA (reference sequence). The CDR3 coding sequence is TGCAGTGGACAGGGGCACGCTGAGCAGTTCTTC. This encodes CSGQGHAEQFF.

The V call is TRBV12-5, the J call TRBJ1-1, with D hard to call. The CDR3 covers 12 residues. V lost 7 bases and J lost 1, with 7 bases in between. Germline values: CDR1 LGHNT, CDR2 FRNRAP. Here the CDR3 DNA reads TGTGCTAGTGTCTACGGGAACACTGAAGCTTTCTTT. Protein sequence: CASVYGNTEAFF.

The J gene is TRBJ2-5, the V gene TRBV7-6; D remains ambiguous. Trimming cost V 5 bases and J 5 bases, with 6 bases left between them. The CDR3 loop spans 11 amino acids. The germline V gene has CDR1 SGHVS and CDR2 FNYEAQ. This CDR3 is CASSGTETQYF. In DNA form, the CDR3 reads TGTGCCAGCAGCGGCACCGAGACCCAGTACTTC.

The DNA for the CDR3 is TGTGCCTGGAGTGTAAGGCAGGGCCATGGCTACACCTTC. Translating gives CAWSVRQGHGYTF. This sequence joins TRBV30 and TRBJ1-2, with D possibly matching TRBD1 (5 bases). The germline gives CDR1 GTSNPN, CDR2 SVGIG (reference sequence). CDR3 size: 13 residues. V was trimmed by 0 bases and J by 6 bases, leaving 11 bases between them.

CDR3 coding DNA: TGTGCCAGCTCACCGGCAAGCCAAACTAGCGTTGAGCAGTTCTTC. Amino acid sequence: CASSPASQTSVEQFF. The chain links TRBV18 to TRBJ2-1; 7 nucleotides align to TRBD2. V was pared by 3 bases and J by 9 bases, with 11 bases of the junction left unmatched. The CDR3 has 15 residues. The germline V gene has CDR1 KGHSH and CDR2 LQKENI.